The 21 T cell receptor beta chains in this list originate from one sample, sequenced in a study of cytomegalovirus exposure and HLA in healthy donors. With 60 Vbeta and 13 Jbeta primers, the PCR was carried out. Profiled with immunoSEQ multiplex PCR; TCRdb holds only in-frame clones, not every one. This table holds around 270,000 clones, about four fifths found once. Sequenced material: PBMCs. These receptors were collected from a girl aged 2 to 9 in good health and CMV-seronegative.

V usage is TRBV6-5 and J usage is TRBJ2-1; unclear D gene. The CDR3 is 15 residues long. Germline V CDR1 and CDR2: MNHEY, SVGAGI. The V gene lost 2 bases and the J gene lost 10 bases, with 18 bases spanning the gap. The CDR3 sequence: CASSYTLSPKREQFF. The CDR3 bases are TGTGCCAGCAGTTACACTCTCTCCCCAAAGCGCGAGCAGTTCTTC.

The chain couples TRBV2 to TRBJ1-2; D remains ambiguous. The CDR3 consists of 15 residues. CDR1 is SNHLY and CDR2 is FYNNEI in the germline V gene. The ends were cut back, 3 bases at V and 6 bases at J, with 17 bases in the middle. CDR3 coding DNA: TGTGCCAGCAGTGAGTTTCGGGTGACCGGAGATGGCTACACCTTC. Residues: CASSEFRVTGDGYTF.

The rearrangement uses TRBV27 and TRBJ1-2, with D possibly being TRBD1 (5 bases). Germline assignment: CDR1 MNHEY and CDR2 SMNVEV (reference sequence). This CDR3 is built from 17 residues. Deletions cut 8 bases from V and 0 bases from J, with 22 bases between. Written as DNA, the CDR3 is TGTGCCAGCGGAGCAGGGTTTAAAGCGGGGCCTAACTATGGCTACACCTTC. The encoded protein is CASGAGFKAGPNYGYTF.

The rearrangement uses TRBV28 and TRBJ1-2; D is undetermined. This CDR3 comprises 13 residues. Between the trimmed V and J ends, which lost 3 bases and 3 bases, there was a span of 8 bases. Germline V gives CDR1 MDHEN, CDR2 SYDVKM. The CDR3 here is CASSFIGDYGYTF. CDR3 DNA: TGTGCCAGCAGTTTCATCGGGGACTATGGCTACACCTTC.

The chain has TRBV9 and TRBJ2-3; TRBD1 might be the D (6 bases). The CDR3 loop spans 14 amino acids. The germline CDR1 and CDR2 sequences are SGDLS and YYNGEE. V lost 0 bases and J lost 2, with 7 bases in between. CDR3 protein: CASSVGGHTDTQYF. The CDR3 DNA reads TGTGCCAGCAGCGTAGGGGGGCACACAGATACGCAGTATTTT.

This chain uses TRBV5-1 with TRBJ1-2; weak D call: TRBD1 (6 bases). The CDR3 sequence is 12 residues long. The germline CDR1 and CDR2 sequences are SGHRS and YFSETQ. Trimming cost V 6 bases and J 10 bases, with 16 bases left between them. CDR3 in amino acids: CASTRDTHDYTF. The CDR3 nucleotides are TGCGCCAGCACCCGGGACACCCATGACTACACCTTC.

The rearrangement uses TRBV9 and TRBJ2-1; D not resolved. This CDR3 is built from 13 residues. The V end was cut by 0 bases, the J end by 8 bases, with 9 bases between. Per germline, CDR1 SGDLS and CDR2 YYNGEE. CDR3 in amino acids: CASSVEVADEQFF. CDR3 in DNA: TGTGCCAGCAGCGTAGAGGTAGCCGATGAGCAGTTCTTC.

The chain is built from TRBV29-1 and TRBJ2-7, with D maybe TRBD1 (5 bases). Trimming took off 2 bases at V and 6 bases at J, with 8 bases between the two ends. The CDR3 totals 11 residues. Germline V gene sequence: CDR1 SQVTM, CDR2 ANQGSEA. DNA of the CDR3: TGCAGCGTTGAACTTGACAGCGAGCAGTACTTC. This translates into CSVELDSEQYF.

This sequence joins TRBV29-1 and TRBJ2-2; 11 positions agree with TRBD2. The length of the CDR3 is 16 residues. Germline V gene data show CDR1 as SQVTM and CDR2 as ANQGSEA. V trimming: 0 bases; J trimming: 2 bases; junction bases outside the gene matches: 2. The DNA of the CDR3 is TGCAGCGTTGAAGAGGGGACTAGCGGAAACACCGGGGAGCTGTTTTTT. Its translation is CSVEEGTSGNTGELFF.

The chain couples TRBV6-6 to TRBJ2-7, with 7 bases lining up with TRBD2. The junction had 4 bases not matched to a gene; V was cut back by 2 bases and J by 3 bases. CDR1 is MNHNY and CDR2 is SVGAGI in the germline V gene (reference sequence). The CDR3 covers 14 residues. As DNA, the CDR3 is TGTGCCAGCAGTTACGGGGGGGTTGGCTACGAGCAGTACTTC. Its translation is CASSYGGVGYEQYF.

The rearrangement links TRBV6-1 to TRBJ2-3; TRBD1 aligns across 10 bases. Looked up from germline, CDR1 is MNHNS and CDR2 is SASEGT. CDR3 length equals 17 residues. The J segment lost 5 bases and the V segment lost 3 bases, leaving 11 bases of the junction unmatched. The DNA of the CDR3 is TGTGCCAGCAGTGAGACCCCCGGGACAGGGGACAAAGATACGCAGTATTTT. It encodes CASSETPGTGDKDTQYF.

The V and J genes are TRBV11-3 and TRBJ2-1; 13 bases align to TRBD2. This CDR3 has 16 residues. The junction had 4 bases not matched to a gene; V was cut back by 5 bases and J by 3 bases. Germline CDR1 is SGHNT and CDR2 is YENEEA. CDR3 sequence: CASSARTSGGYNEQFF. The CDR3 bases are TGTGCCAGCAGCGCCCGGACTAGCGGGGGCTACAATGAGCAGTTCTTC.

The CDR3 sequence: CASSADYTDTQYF. The CDR3, as DNA: TGTGCCAGCAGTGCGGACTACACAGATACGCAGTATTTT. The genes are TRBV2 and TRBJ2-3; D perhaps matches TRBD2 (6 bases). V lost 4 bases and J lost 2, with 7 bases in between. Per the germline V gene, CDR1 is SNHLY and CDR2 is FYNNEI. The length of the CDR3 is 13 residues.

The chain has TRBV25-1 and TRBJ1-1; D call uncertain. V was clipped by 5 bases and J by 2 bases, with 15 bases between them. The CDR3 is 15 residues long. The germline V gene encodes CDR1 MGHDK and CDR2 SYGVNS. Written as DNA, the CDR3 is TGTGCCAGCAGTCAGTGGTCGCGGGGAAACACTGAAGCTTTCTTT. Translated: CASSQWSRGNTEAFF. Full variable domain (rest looked up from reference TRBV25-1 and TRBJ1-1): EADIYQTPRYLVIGTGKKITLECSQTMGHDKMYWYQQDPGMELHLIHYSYGVNSTEKGDLSSESTVSRIRTEHFPLTLESARPSHTSQYLCASSQWSRGNTEAFFGQGTRLTVV.

This clone was counted only a few times. The CDR3 here is CASSSGQVAGDTGELFF. The CDR3 coding sequence is TGTGCCAGCAGCTCCGGACAGGTAGCGGGAGACACCGGGGAGCTGTTTTTT. The J gene is TRBJ2-2, the V gene TRBV9; TRBD2 aligns across 9 bases. V trimming: 4 bases; J trimming: 3 bases; junction bases outside the gene matches: 10. CDR1 is SGDLS and CDR2 is YYNGEE in the germline V gene. The CDR3 contains 17 residues.

The V call is TRBV20-1, the J call TRBJ1-2; TRBD1 might be the D (6 bases). Germline CDR1 is DFQATT and CDR2 is SNEGSKA (reference sequence). Trimming removed 3 bases at V and 4 bases at J, with 6 bases between. There are 11 residues in the CDR3. The CDR3 region is CSARTGYGYTF. CDR3 nucleotide sequence: TGCAGTGCTAGGACAGGCTATGGCTACACCTTC.

V and J are TRBV7-6 and TRBJ2-5; 7 bases match TRBD1. The J call may be wrong; the DNA end is better matched by TRBJ2-7. This CDR3 has 14 amino acids. Germline CDR1 SGHVS, CDR2 FNYEAQ. Here the CDR3 DNA reads TGTGCCAGCAGCTGGAACACAGGGGATTACGAGCAGTACTTC. Its translation: CASSWNTGDYEQYF.

The rearrangement uses TRBV19 and TRBJ1-2; 10 bases match TRBD1. CDR3 length equals 15 residues. The germline V gene encodes CDR1 LNHDA and CDR2 SQIVND (reference sequence). Trimming at V came to 5 bases and at J to 3 bases, leaving 6 bases not matched to a gene. The CDR3 bases are TGTGCCAGTAGTTCCGAAGGACAGGGGGACTATGGCTACACCTTC. Translating it yields CASSSEGQGDYGYTF.

The rearrangement joins TRBV19 to TRBJ2-5; 7 nucleotides match TRBD1. The CDR3 length is 17 residues. V was pared by 5 bases and J by 4 bases, with 16 bases of the junction left unmatched. From germline, CDR1 is LNHDA and CDR2 SQIVND (reference sequence). CDR3 loop: CASSHLGADTGAETQYF. The DNA for the CDR3 is TGTGCCAGTAGTCACCTCGGCGCGGATACAGGGGCAGAGACCCAGTACTTC.

The J gene is TRBJ2-6, the V gene TRBV5-4; TRBD1 matches at 9 bases. Germline V lookup: CDR1 SGHNT, CDR2 YYREEE (reference sequence). With V trimmed by 5 bases and J by 1 base, 10 bases remained unmatched. The CDR3 covers 18 residues. The CDR3 nucleotides are TGTGCCAGCAGTAAACCGGGACAGGGATTATCTGGGGCCAACGTCCTGACTTTC. Protein sequence: CASSKPGQGLSGANVLTF.

The V call is TRBV7-9, the J call TRBJ2-1, with D maybe TRBD1 (6 bases). The CDR3 length is 13 residues. Trimming removed 3 bases from V and 6 bases from J, with 9 bases in between. The germline V gene encodes CDR1 SEHNR and CDR2 FQNEAQ (reference sequence). The CDR3 region is CASSFTGTNEQFF. As DNA, the CDR3 is TGTGCCAGCAGCTTTACAGGGACCAATGAGCAGTTCTTC.